The 32 T cell receptor beta chains given below trace back to one sample, sequenced in a study of response to subunit inactivated influenza vaccine. TCRdb used MiXCR to reprocess the RT-PCR reads, holding one entry per CDR3 protein. The table lists hundreds of thousands of distinct CDR3 sequences, 10% to 15% of them singletons. The sample was non-naive T cells sorted from PBMCs, taken 14 to 15 days before vaccination. All receptors come from a man aged 50 or older who received an inactivated influenza vaccine.

This clonotype was detected a few times. This chain uses TRBV7-2 with TRBJ2-1, with TRBD2 matching over 7 bases. CDR3 length: 14 amino acids. Germline V gives CDR1 SGHTA, CDR2 FQGNSA. The ends lost 5 bases at V and 5 bases at J; junction bases unmatched: 6. CDR3 sequence reads: CASSPDLADNEQFF. DNA for the CDR3: TGTGCCAGCAGCCCCGATCTAGCGGACAATGAGCAGTTCTTC.

The chain employs TRBV7-2 and TRBJ2-1; D uncertain. This CDR3 has 15 residues. V dropped 5 bases and J dropped 4 bases, with 15 bases sitting between them. From germline, CDR1 is SGHTA and CDR2 FQGNSA. CDR3: CASSPLAARYNEQFF. CDR3 DNA: TGTGCCAGCAGCCCCCTTGCAGCGCGATACAATGAGCAGTTCTTC.

With regard to this clonotype: This may be a read error, as it is one base from a much larger clone. The genes are TRBV6-5 and TRBJ2-1; D perhaps matches TRBD1 (5 bases). Germline CDR1 reads MNHEY; CDR2 reads SVGAGI. The CDR3 has 16 residues. The V end was cut by 1 base, the J end by 0 bases, with 10 bases between. As DNA, the CDR3 is TGTGCCAGCAGTTACTGGGGCCAAAGCTCCTACAATGAGCAGTTCTTC. Protein product: CASSYWGQSSYNEQFF.

This clonotype turned up a few times. At one of its ends the junction is not consistent with the germline gene, which may arise from a read error. The V gene is TRBV12-3 or TRBV12-4, the J gene TRBJ2-1; D is possibly TRBD2 (5 bases). This CDR3 comprises 14 residues. CDR3 bases: TGTGCCAGCAGCCCGGGGATTTCCTTCAATGAGCAGTTCTTC. Its translation is CASSPGISFNEQFF.

This clonotype has just a few counts. The chain has TRBV5-1 and TRBJ2-5; a possible D gene is TRBD2 (7 bases). Per the germline V gene, CDR1 is SGHRS and CDR2 is YFSETQ. Trimming cost V 5 bases and J 5 bases, with 16 bases left between them. The length of the CDR3 is 14 residues. CDR3 in amino acids: CASSPGGPGETQYF. The CDR3 DNA follows: TGCGCCAGCAGTCCCGGGGGGCCGGGGGAGACCCAGTACTTC. Supplemented by reference TRBV5-1 and TRBJ2-5, the full variable domain reads KAGVTQTPRYLIKTRGQQVTLSCSPISGHRSVSWYQQTPGQGLQFLFEYFSETQRNKGNFPGRFSGRQFSNSRSEMNVSTLELGDSALYLCASSPGGPGETQYFGPGTRLLVL.

This clonotype was counted many times. The V call is TRBV29-1, the J call TRBJ2-5; D uncertain. Germline V gene sequence: CDR1 SQVTM, CDR2 ANQGSEA. The CDR3 loop spans 11 amino acids. V gave up 0 bases and J gave up 4 bases, with 3 bases separating them. The CDR3 loop reads CSVEDLETQYF. The CDR3 nucleotides read TGCAGCGTTGAAGATCTAGAGACCCAGTACTTC.

This clonotype showed up just a few times. The V call is TRBV7-2, the J call TRBJ1-5, with D tentatively TRBD1 (5 bases). The V gene lost 5 bases and the J gene lost 3 bases, with 8 bases spanning the gap. The CDR3 runs to 13 residues. CDR1 and CDR2 (germline): SGHTA, FQGNSA. The DNA of the CDR3 is TGTGCCAGCAGCCGACAGAACAATCAGCCCCAGCATTTT. Translation gives CASSRQNNQPQHF.

The gene calls are TRBV29-1 and TRBJ2-2; 10 positions agree with TRBD2. From germline, CDR1 is SQVTM and CDR2 ANQGSEA. V trimming: 6 bases; J trimming: 5 bases; junction bases outside the gene matches: 9. This CDR3 comprises 15 residues. The CDR3 sequence is CSVLGIAGGTGELFF. In DNA form, the CDR3 reads TGCAGCGTCCTTGGGATAGCGGGAGGTACCGGGGAGCTGTTTTTT.

The rearrangement uses TRBV7-2 and TRBJ2-4; the D gene is possibly TRBD2 (7 bases). The CDR3 length is 17 residues. Germline-derived CDR1 and CDR2 are SGHTA and FQGNSA. V lost 1 base, J lost 1 base, and 14 bases lay in between. The CDR3 region has the DNA TGTGCCAGCAGCTTAGTCGGGGGGCGGAGGGCCAAAAACATTCAGTACTTC. Translating gives CASSLVGGRRAKNIQYF.

V is TRBV6-1 and J is TRBJ2-3; 9 bases fit TRBD2. Germline V gene sequence: CDR1 MNHNS, CDR2 SASEGT. This CDR3 region has 15 residues. V dropped 6 bases and J dropped 1; count of bases not matched to a gene: 5. The CDR3 nucleotides are TGTGCCAGCAGCCTAGCGGGGAGCCGCACAGATACGCAGTATTTT. As protein: CASSLAGSRTDTQYF.

The rearrangement uses TRBV4-2 and TRBJ2-7; D gene uncertain. V was shortened by 0 bases and J by 1 base, with 7 bases between the two germline ends. This CDR3 region has 14 residues. CDR1 is LGHNA and CDR2 is YNFKEQ in the germline V gene. The CDR3 sequence is CASSQDEYSYEQYF. CDR3 bases: TGTGCCAGCAGCCAAGATGAGTATTCCTACGAGCAGTACTTC.

This CDR3 reads CASSLTDRTQYF. CDR3 coding DNA: TGTGCCAGCAGCTTAACCGACCGTACGCAGTATTTT. This sequence joins TRBV7-2 and TRBJ2-3; D call uncertain. The V end lost 2 bases, the J end lost 8 bases, and 8 bases lay between the germline ends. CDR3 size: 12 residues. CDR1 is SGHTA and CDR2 is FQGNSA in the germline V gene.

This clonotype was picked up a small number of times. This chain joins TRBV7-9 and TRBJ2-1, with 14 bases that match TRBD2. The CDR3 contains 17 residues. Looked up from germline, CDR1 is SEHNR and CDR2 is FQNEAQ (reference sequence). The trim removed 2 bases at V and 10 bases at J, leaving 10 bases unmatched. CDR3 nucleotide sequence: TGTGCCAGCAGCTTATTGCCGGGACTAGCGGGGGAATGGGAGCAGTTCTTC. It encodes CASSLLPGLAGEWEQFF.

This clonotype was seen only a few times. This sequence joins TRBV9 and TRBJ2-7; tentatively, D is TRBD1 (6 bases). Germline lookup yields CDR1 SGDLS and CDR2 YYNGEE. Trimming shortened V by 3 bases and J by 6 bases, and 16 bases separated the two germline ends. The CDR3 has 14 residues. The CDR3, as DNA: TGTGCCAGCAGCGCAAATTGGGGGCTCGGCGAGCAGTACTTC. Its protein is CASSANWGLGEQYF.

This clonotype was counted at least ten times. The junction shows a germline mismatch at one end, possibly a read error. The rearrangement joins TRBV5-1 to TRBJ2-7; TRBD2 might be the D (5 bases). The CDR3 runs 13 residues. Per the germline V gene, CDR1 is SGHRS and CDR2 is YFSETQ. CDR3 amino acids: CASSTGSSYEQYF. CDR3 bases: TGTGCCAGCAGTACGGGGAGCTCCTACGAGCAGTACTTC.

This clonotype was seen a handful of times. CDR3 coding DNA: TGCGCCAGCAGCCAGGACAGGATGGCGGCTGAAGCTTTCTTT. It codes for CASSQDRMAAEAFF. This chain uses TRBV4-1 with TRBJ1-1; 7 nucleotides match TRBD1. Germline CDR1 and CDR2: MGHRA and YSYEKL. V gave up 3 bases and J gave up 6 bases; unmatched junction bases: 7. The CDR3 runs to 14 residues.

The chain employs TRBV10-3 and TRBJ1-1, with D uncertain. In germline, CDR1 is ENHRY, CDR2 SYGVKD. This CDR3 is built from 14 residues. Deletions cut 3 bases from V and 0 bases from J, with 8 bases between. The CDR3: CAISENRVNTEAFF. As DNA, the CDR3 is TGTGCCATCAGTGAAAATAGAGTGAACACTGAAGCTTTCTTT.

The J gene is TRBJ2-3, the V gene TRBV2, with a weak D call TRBD1 (6 bases). The CDR3 has 15 residues. V was cut by 1 base and J by 1 base, with 9 bases left in between. CDR1 SNHLY and CDR2 FYNNEI come from the germline V gene. The CDR3 here is CASSEGGLGTDTQYF. In nucleotides, the CDR3 is TGTGCCAGCAGTGAAGGGGGGCTCGGCACAGATACGCAGTATTTT.

This chain connects TRBV28 to TRBJ2-3; 8 bases line up with TRBD2. The V and J ends lost 5 bases and 2 bases, in that order; junction bases with no gene match: 6. In germline, CDR1 is MDHEN, CDR2 SYDVKM. The CDR3 has 15 residues. DNA of the CDR3: TGTGCCAGCAGTAAACTAGCGGATTCCACAGATACGCAGTATTTT. It translates to CASSKLADSTDTQYF.

This clonotype came up many times. The chain joins TRBV3-1 to TRBJ2-1; 12 bases align to TRBD2. The junction had 2 bases not matched to a gene; V was cut back by 0 bases and J by 2 bases. The CDR3 runs to 17 residues. Germline V gene data show CDR1 as LGHDT and CDR2 as YNNKEL (reference sequence). CDR3 DNA sequence: TGTGCCAGCAGCCAAGACCCTAGCGGGAGGGCCTACAATGAGCAGTTCTTC. Its protein product is CASSQDPSGRAYNEQFF.

The chain links TRBV15 to TRBJ2-1, with D perhaps TRBD2 (6 bases). Germline V gene lookup returns CDR1 LNHNV and CDR2 YYDKDF (reference sequence). Trimming cost V 5 bases and J 7 bases, with 12 bases left between them. The CDR3 sequence is 13 residues long. CDR3 amino acids: CATSGGTLNEQFF. The CDR3 nucleotides read TGTGCCACCAGCGGGGGGACCCTAAATGAGCAGTTCTTC. Full variable domain (missing parts from reference TRBV15 and TRBJ2-1): DAMVIQNPRYQVTQFGKPVTLSCSQTLNHNVMYWYQQKSSQAPKLLFHYYDKDFNNEADTPDNFQSRRPNTSFCFLDIRSPGLGDTAMYLCATSGGTLNEQFFGPGTRLTVL.

The sample holds many counts of this clonotype. The chain employs TRBV11-2 and TRBJ2-2; 9 bases fit TRBD1. V lost 0 bases and J lost 0; bases outside the gene matches: 2. Germline values: CDR1 SGHAT, CDR2 FQNNGV. The CDR3 length is 17 residues. DNA of the CDR3: TGTGCCAGCAGCTTAGACAGGGACAGGGCGAACACCGGGGAGCTGTTTTTT. Its protein is CASSLDRDRANTGELFF.

The chain employs TRBV4-3 and TRBJ1-4; D is perhaps TRBD1 (5 bases). The germline V gene has CDR1 LGHNA and CDR2 YSLEER. V was cut by 1 base and J by 4 bases, with 16 bases left in between. The CDR3 loop spans 17 amino acids. This CDR3 reads CASSQGSGGDGNEKLFF. The CDR3 DNA sequence: TGCGCCAGCAGCCAAGGGTCGGGGGGAGATGGTAATGAAAAACTGTTTTTT.

The chain uses TRBV28 and TRBJ2-5, with TRBD2 matching over 7 bases. The trim removed 7 bases at V and 2 bases at J, leaving 7 bases unmatched. CDR3 length equals 14 residues. Germline V gene lookup returns CDR1 MDHEN and CDR2 SYDVKM. DNA for the CDR3: TGTGCCAGCAAAGCTTGGGGGGGTCAAGAGACCCAGTACTTC. Protein: CASKAWGGQETQYF.

The sample holds a few counts of this clonotype. This CDR3 is CASSLRLAPYNEQFF. The CDR3, as DNA: TGTGCCAGCAGTTTACGACTAGCCCCTTACAATGAGCAGTTCTTC. V gene TRBV6-5 combines with J gene TRBJ2-1; 7 positions agree with TRBD2. J gave up 4 bases and V 4 bases, and 7 bases lay outside the gene matches. The germline V gene encodes CDR1 MNHEY and CDR2 SVGAGI. CDR3 length: 15 amino acids.

This clonotype showed up many times. The J gene is TRBJ2-7, the V gene TRBV4-2; D might be TRBD1 (7 bases). From germline, CDR1 is LGHNA and CDR2 YNFKEQ. The CDR3 consists of 13 residues. The V end lost 0 bases, the J end lost 7 bases, and 10 bases lay between the germline ends. CDR3 DNA: TGTGCCAGCAGCCAAGACAGGGGGAGGGAGCAGTACTTC. Residues: CASSQDRGREQYF.

This clonotype was counted only a few times. This sequence joins TRBV4-3 and TRBJ2-3, with a possible D match to TRBD2 (6 bases). CDR3 length: 17 amino acids. With 1 base removed from V and 0 bases from J, the gap between germline ends came to 14 bases. The V gene's germline CDR1 is LGHNA and CDR2 YSLEER. CDR3 in amino acids: CASSQGPGLRSTDTQYF. CDR3 nucleotide sequence: TGCGCCAGCAGCCAAGGCCCGGGACTTCGAAGCACAGATACGCAGTATTTT.

CDR3 in amino acids: CASSLLQGDYGYTF. The CDR3 DNA follows: TGTGCCAGCAGCTTATTACAGGGTGACTATGGCTACACCTTC. The chain is built from TRBV7-8 and TRBJ1-2; tentatively, D is TRBD1 (6 bases). This CDR3 is 14 amino acids long. Trimming left V 2 bases short and J 3 bases short, with 10 bases between. The germline V gene has CDR1 SGHVS and CDR2 FQNEAQ.

This clonotype was seen a handful of times. J is TRBJ1-2 and V is TRBV12-3 or TRBV12-4; D possibly corresponds to TRBD1 (6 bases). V gave up 2 bases and J gave up 4 bases, with 8 bases separating them. This CDR3 is built from 13 residues. CDR3 region: CASSLKGGYGYTF. The CDR3 nucleotides are TGTGCCAGCAGTTTAAAGGGGGGCTATGGCTACACCTTC.

This clonotype was recorded a few times. The junction and the germline gene differ at one end; a read error may be behind it. The chain has TRBV11-2 and TRBJ1-1; D gene unclear. Germline loops: CDR1 SGHAT, CDR2 FQNNGV. The length of the CDR3 is 12 residues. Written as DNA, the CDR3 is TGTGCCAGCAGCCACTCGTCGTCTGAGGCTTTCTTT. Its protein is CASSHSSSEAFF.

This clonotype has just a few counts. The J gene is TRBJ2-5, the V gene TRBV29-1, with 7 bases lining up with TRBD2. The ends lost 6 bases at V and 1 base at J; junction bases unmatched: 5. Looked up from germline, CDR1 is SQVTM and CDR2 is ANQGSEA. The CDR3 contains 13 residues. The CDR3 reads CSVERTSQETQYF. CDR3 nucleotides: TGCAGCGTCGAAAGGACTAGCCAAGAGACCCAGTACTTC.

This clonotype appeared a few times. The genes are TRBV7-8 and TRBJ2-1, with 13 bases identical to TRBD2. Trimming cost V 3 bases and J 7 bases; bases outside gene matches: 3. The length of the CDR3 is 15 residues. CDR1 and CDR2 (germline): SGHVS, FQNEAQ. The CDR3 region has the DNA TGTGCCAGCAGCTTGTGGACTAGCGGGGGTAATGAGCAGTTCTTC. This translates into CASSLWTSGGNEQFF.